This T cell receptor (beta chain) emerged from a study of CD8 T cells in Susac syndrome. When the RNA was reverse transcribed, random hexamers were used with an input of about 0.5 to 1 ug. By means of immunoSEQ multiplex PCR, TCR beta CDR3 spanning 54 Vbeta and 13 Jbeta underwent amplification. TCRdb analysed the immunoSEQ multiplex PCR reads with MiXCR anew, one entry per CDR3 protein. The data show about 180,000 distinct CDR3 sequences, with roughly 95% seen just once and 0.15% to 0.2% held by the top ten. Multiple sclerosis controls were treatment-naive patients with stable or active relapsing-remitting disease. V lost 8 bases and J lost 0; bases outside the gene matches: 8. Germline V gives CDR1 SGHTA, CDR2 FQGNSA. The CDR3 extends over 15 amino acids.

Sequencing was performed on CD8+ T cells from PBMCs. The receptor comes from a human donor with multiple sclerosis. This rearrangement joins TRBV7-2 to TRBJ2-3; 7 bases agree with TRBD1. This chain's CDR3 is CASCWMTGSTDTQYF. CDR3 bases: TGTGCCAGCTGTTGGATGACAGGGAGCACAGATACGCAGTATTTT. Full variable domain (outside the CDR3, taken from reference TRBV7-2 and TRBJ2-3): GAGVSQSPSNKVTEKGKDVELRCDPISGHTALYWYRQSLGQGLEFLIYFQGNSAPDKSGLPSDRFSAERTGGSVSTLTIQRTQQEDSAVYLCASCWMTGSTDTQYFGPGTRLTVL.